The 22 T cell receptor beta chains presented below share a single source sample, sequenced in a study of blood T cell repertoires in COVID-19. The table came from immunoSEQ multiplex PCR; TCRdb's copy has only in-frame clones and leaves some out. The repertoire holds 150,000 to 200,000 clones, with approximately 81% as singletons. The sample comprised peripheral blood. Every receptor here comes from a person aged 65-85 years with COVID-19, enrolled during active disease.

The CDR3 sequence is CASSPLTRGYGNTIYF. CDR3 bases: TGTGCCAGCAGCCCCCTCACCAGGGGGTATGGAAACACCATATATTTT. This sequence joins TRBV11-2 and TRBJ1-3, with 7 nucleotides matching TRBD1. Unmatched junction bases numbered 10, after V lost 5 bases and J lost 3 bases. Germline CDR1 and CDR2: SGHAT and FQNNGV. The CDR3 is 16 amino acids.

The V call is TRBV11-2, the J call TRBJ1-5; the D gene is possibly TRBD1 (5 bases). Trimming removed 1 base at V and 6 bases at J, with 19 bases between. In germline, CDR1 is SGHAT, CDR2 FQNNGV. This CDR3 is built from 17 residues. CDR3 amino acids: CASSLGEAREEGQPQHF. CDR3 DNA sequence: TGTGCCAGCAGCTTAGGAGAGGCCAGGGAGGAAGGTCAGCCCCAGCATTTT.

The chain employs TRBV7-8 and TRBJ2-1; unclear D gene. The germline CDR1 and CDR2 sequences are SGHVS and FQNEAQ. V was shortened by 7 bases and J by 7 bases, with 20 bases between the two germline ends. The CDR3 has 15 amino acids. In DNA, the CDR3 is TGTGCCAGCAAGATCGGGTCAGCGAGATATAATGAGCAGTTCTTC. It yields the protein CASKIGSARYNEQFF. The complete variable domain, with remaining parts taken from reference TRBV7-8 and TRBJ2-1, reads GAGVSQSPRYKVAKRGQDVALRCDPISGHVSLFWYQQALGQGPEFLTYFQNEAQLDKSGLPSDRFFAERPEGSVSTLKIQRTQQEDSAVYLCASKIGSARYNEQFFGPGTRLTVL.

The genes are TRBV7-9 and TRBJ2-7; tentative D call: TRBD1 (5 bases). Germline V gives CDR1 SEHNR, CDR2 FQNEAQ (reference sequence). The CDR3 sequence is 15 residues long. V shed 5 bases and J shed 4 bases, with 18 bases lying between them. In DNA, the CDR3 is TGTGCCAGCAGCCATCAAAGGGGTATGCGGTACGAGCAGTACTTC. Amino acid sequence: CASSHQRGMRYEQYF.

The chain links TRBV7-9 to TRBJ1-5; D not resolved. Germline CDR1 and CDR2: SEHNR and FQNEAQ (reference sequence). The CDR3 extends over 13 amino acids. V was clipped by 6 bases and J by 1 base, with 7 bases between them. The CDR3 loop reads CASSRESNQPQHF. CDR3 bases: TGTGCCAGCAGTCGGGAGAGCAATCAGCCCCAGCATTTT.

The CDR3, as DNA: TGTGCCAGCAGTCCGCCCCACAGGGACGGACGGGTTCAGCCCCAGCATTTT. Translating it yields CASSPPHRDGRVQPQHF. The chain is built from TRBV28 and TRBJ1-5; TRBD1 is a possible D gene (6 bases). The CDR3 extends over 17 amino acids. V lost 5 bases, J lost 6 bases, and 23 bases lay in between. Germline lookup yields CDR1 MDHEN and CDR2 SYDVKM. Looking up the rest from reference TRBV28 and TRBJ1-5 gives the full variable domain: DVKVTQSSRYLVKRTGEKVFLECVQDMDHENMFWYRQDPGLGLRLIYFSYDVKMKEKGDIPEGYSVSREKKERFSLILESASTNQTSMYLCASSPPHRDGRVQPQHFGDGTRLSIL.

V is TRBV2 and J is TRBJ2-7, with a possible D match to TRBD2 (6 bases). There are 14 residues in the CDR3. V lost 6 bases to trimming and J lost 2 bases, with 14 bases between them. Germline values: CDR1 SNHLY, CDR2 FYNNEI. This CDR3 is CASSTGTPPYEQYF. The DNA of the CDR3 is TGTGCCAGCAGCACCGGGACTCCCCCCTACGAGCAGTACTTC. Based on the CDR3 plus reference TRBV2 and TRBJ2-7, the full variable domain is EPEVTQTPSHQVTQMGQEVILRCVPISNHLYFYWYRQILGQKVEFLVSFYNNEISEKSEIFDDQFSVERPDGSNFTLKIRSTKLEDSAMYFCASSTGTPPYEQYFGPGTRLTVT.

V gene TRBV5-6 combines with J gene TRBJ1-2; TRBD1 aligns across 9 bases. Losses at the gene ends were 6 bases for V and 7 bases for J; bases not matched to a gene: 7. Germline CDR1 reads SGHDT; CDR2 reads YYEEEE. The CDR3 is 13 amino acids. The CDR3 region is CASKKTGGIGYTF. CDR3 in DNA: TGTGCCAGCAAAAAGACAGGGGGGATTGGCTACACCTTC.

This rearrangement joins TRBV7-9 to TRBJ1-1; perhaps TRBD1 as D (6 bases). CDR3 size: 13 residues. Trimming cost V 5 bases and J 11 bases, with 18 bases left between them. Germline V CDR1 and CDR2: SEHNR, FQNEAQ (reference sequence). The CDR3 DNA sequence: TGTGCCAGCAGCGCCTCAGGGGCCCGGTTGGCTTTCTTT. It codes for CASSASGARLAFF.

The rearrangement joins TRBV28 to TRBJ2-7; the D gene is possibly TRBD2 (7 bases). The CDR3 contains 16 residues. Looked up from germline, CDR1 is MDHEN and CDR2 is SYDVKM. V was clipped by 5 bases and J by 0 bases, with 17 bases between them. The CDR3 is CASSHLRGASSYEQYF. The CDR3 DNA reads TGTGCCAGCAGTCACCTACGGGGGGCCAGCTCCTACGAGCAGTACTTC.

The table lists this clone with a few counts. V gene TRBV6-2 or TRBV6-3 combines with J gene TRBJ1-1; possible D gene TRBD1, 5 bases. This CDR3 comprises 13 residues. Germline CDR1 and CDR2: MNHEY and SVGEGT. V shed 4 bases and J shed 4 bases, with 10 bases lying between them. The CDR3 spells CASSLVGPTEAFF. CDR3 DNA: TGTGCCAGCAGTTTGGTGGGGCCCACTGAAGCTTTCTTT.

The table lists this clone with a count of one. The J gene is TRBJ2-7, the V gene TRBV5-5, with 9 bases lining up with TRBD2. Germline V lookup: CDR1 SGHKS, CDR2 YYEKEE (reference sequence). The V segment lost 6 bases and the J segment 3 bases; nucleotides outside the gene matches: 7. The CDR3 consists of 14 residues. CDR3 sequence: CASTQRGDIYEQYF. DNA for the CDR3: TGTGCCAGCACCCAGCGGGGGGATATCTACGAGCAGTACTTC.

This sequence joins TRBV2 and TRBJ1-1, with D tentatively TRBD1 (5 bases). The CDR3 totals 11 residues. V lost 4 bases, J lost 12 bases, and 12 bases lay in between. In germline, CDR1 is SNHLY, CDR2 FYNNEI. As DNA, the CDR3 is TGTGCCAGCAGTGCACTGGACACCCCTTTCTTT. It encodes CASSALDTPFF.

The chain links TRBV7-6 to TRBJ1-3, with D possibly being TRBD1 (6 bases). Germline values: CDR1 SGHVS, CDR2 FNYEAQ. Trimming pared 5 bases from V and 2 bases from J, leaving 13 bases between. This CDR3 comprises 15 residues. The CDR3 DNA reads as TGTGCCAGCAGCCCAGGGGCGCACCCTGGAAACACCATATATTTT. This gives the protein CASSPGAHPGNTIYF.

J is TRBJ2-3 and V is TRBV11-2; 11 positions agree with TRBD2. The CDR3 loop spans 15 amino acids. Germline V gene lookup returns CDR1 SGHAT and CDR2 FQNNGV. With 2 bases clipped from V and 7 bases from J, the junction kept 5 bases outside the gene matches. The CDR3 DNA follows: TGTGCCAGCAGCTTACCTAGCGGGGGGTTATATACGCAGTATTTT. This translates into CASSLPSGGLYTQYF.

The V gene is TRBV29-1, the J gene TRBJ1-1; TRBD1 is a possible D gene (6 bases). Germline CDR1 and CDR2: SQVTM and ANQGSEA. Trimming stripped 5 bases from V and 0 bases from J, with 16 bases between. CDR3 size: 15 residues. The CDR3, as DNA: TGCAGCGTTCATGGACAGCTCAATATGAACACTGAAGCTTTCTTT. It specifies CSVHGQLNMNTEAFF.

This chain joins TRBV12-3 or TRBV12-4 and TRBJ1-1, with TRBD1 matching over 8 bases. This CDR3 has 13 amino acids. The junction had 3 bases not matched to a gene; V was cut back by 3 bases and J by 6 bases. The CDR3 region is CASSFRGLAEAFF. CDR3 coding DNA: TGTGCCAGCAGTTTCAGGGGGCTTGCTGAAGCTTTCTTT.

This chain links TRBV3-1 (or the pseudogene TRBV3-2) with TRBJ1-3; D unclear. The germline gives CDR1 LGHDT, CDR2 YNNKEL (reference sequence). The V gene lost 0 bases and the J gene lost 0 bases, with 6 bases spanning the gap. The CDR3 is 15 residues long. CDR3 amino acids: CASSQDSGSGNTIYF. The CDR3 DNA is TGTGCCAGCAGCCAAGATTCGGGCTCTGGAAACACCATATATTTT.

This sequence joins TRBV13 and TRBJ2-7, with a tentative D call TRBD1 (6 bases). V lost 3 bases, J lost 4 bases, and 16 bases lay in between. There are 15 residues in the CDR3. Germline CDR1 and CDR2: PRHDT and FYEKMQ (reference sequence). DNA of the CDR3: TGTGCCAGCAGCTTCGGGCAGGGGATGGGGTACGAGCAGTACTTC. Protein product: CASSFGQGMGYEQYF.

This CDR3 reads CASRQQGFSYNSPLHF. DNA for the CDR3: TGTGCCAGCAGACAACAGGGGTTCTCCTATAATTCACCCCTCCACTTT. This rearrangement joins TRBV28 to TRBJ1-6, with TRBD1 identical over 7 bases. The CDR3 extends over 16 amino acids. J lost 0 bases, V lost 6 bases, and 5 bases had no gene match. Germline-derived CDR1 and CDR2 are MDHEN and SYDVKM. Combining the CDR3 with reference TRBV28 and TRBJ1-6 gives the whole variable domain DVKVTQSSRYLVKRTGEKVFLECVQDMDHENMFWYRQDPGLGLRLIYFSYDVKMKEKGDIPEGYSVSREKKERFSLILESASTNQTSMYLCASRQQGFSYNSPLHFGNGTRLTVT.

This clone showed up just once. This CDR3 is also generated by other DNA sequences in the sample. This chain joins TRBV5-1 and TRBJ1-3; the match to TRBD1 covers 10 bases. Germline V gene lookup returns CDR1 SGHRS and CDR2 YFSETQ. J gave up 0 bases and V 0 bases, and 0 bases lay outside the gene matches. This CDR3 spans 16 amino acids. DNA of the CDR3: TGCGCCAGCAGCTTGGGGGACAGGGGCTCTGGAAACACCATATATTTT. This translates into CASSLGDRGSGNTIYF.

The rearrangement uses TRBV6-5 and TRBJ1-2, with D maybe TRBD1 (5 bases). V was cut by 6 bases and J by 5 bases, with 16 bases left in between. This CDR3 region has 14 residues. CDR1 and CDR2 from the germline V gene are MNHEY and SVGAGI. In DNA form, the CDR3 reads TGTGCCAGCAGCCGGACAAGGACACCTTATGGCTACACCTTC. Its translation is CASSRTRTPYGYTF.